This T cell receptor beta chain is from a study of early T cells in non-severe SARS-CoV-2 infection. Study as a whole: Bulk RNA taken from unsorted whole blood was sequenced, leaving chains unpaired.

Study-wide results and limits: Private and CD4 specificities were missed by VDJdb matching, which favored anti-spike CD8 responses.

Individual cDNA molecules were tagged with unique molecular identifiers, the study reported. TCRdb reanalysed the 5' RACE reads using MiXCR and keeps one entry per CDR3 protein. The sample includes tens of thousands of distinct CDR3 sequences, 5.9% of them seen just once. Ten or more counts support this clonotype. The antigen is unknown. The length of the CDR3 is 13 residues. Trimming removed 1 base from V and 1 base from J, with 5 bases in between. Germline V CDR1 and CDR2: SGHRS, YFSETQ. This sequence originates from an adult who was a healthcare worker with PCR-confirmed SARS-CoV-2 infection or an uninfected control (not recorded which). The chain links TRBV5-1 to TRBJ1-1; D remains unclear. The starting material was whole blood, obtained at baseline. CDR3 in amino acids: CASSLIRNTEAFF. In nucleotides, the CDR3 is TGCGCCAGCAGCTTGATCCGGAACACTGAAGCTTTCTTT.